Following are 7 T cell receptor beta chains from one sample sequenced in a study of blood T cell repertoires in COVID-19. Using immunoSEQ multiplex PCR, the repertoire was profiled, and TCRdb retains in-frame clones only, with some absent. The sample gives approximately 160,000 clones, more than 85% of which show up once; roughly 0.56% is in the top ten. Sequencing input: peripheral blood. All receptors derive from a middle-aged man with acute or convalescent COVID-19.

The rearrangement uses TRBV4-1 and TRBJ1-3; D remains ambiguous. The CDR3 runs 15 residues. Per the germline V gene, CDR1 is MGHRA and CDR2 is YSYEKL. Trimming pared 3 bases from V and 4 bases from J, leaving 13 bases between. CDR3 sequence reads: CASSQGRQLGNTIYF. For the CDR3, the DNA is TGCGCCAGCAGCCAGGGCCGCCAATTGGGAAACACCATATATTTT.

This CDR3 reads CASSERQGDSGNTIYF. DNA of the CDR3: TGTGCCAGCAGTGAAAGGCAGGGCGACTCTGGAAACACCATATATTTT. V and J are TRBV2 and TRBJ1-3; weak D call: TRBD1 (5 bases). CDR3 length equals 16 residues. Trimming left V 2 bases short and J 0 bases short, with 11 bases between. CDR1 is SNHLY, CDR2 FYNNEI, per germline.

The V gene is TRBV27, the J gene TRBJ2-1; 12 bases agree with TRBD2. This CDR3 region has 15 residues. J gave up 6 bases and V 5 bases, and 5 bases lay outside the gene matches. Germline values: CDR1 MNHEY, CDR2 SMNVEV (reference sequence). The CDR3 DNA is TGTGCCAGCAGTCTTGGACTAGCGGGGACCAATGAGCAGTTCTTC. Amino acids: CASSLGLAGTNEQFF.

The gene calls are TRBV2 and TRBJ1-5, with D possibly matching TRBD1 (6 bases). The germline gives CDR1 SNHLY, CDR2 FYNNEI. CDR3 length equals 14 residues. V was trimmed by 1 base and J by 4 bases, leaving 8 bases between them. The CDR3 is CASSEGQGNQPQHF. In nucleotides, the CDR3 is TGTGCCAGCAGTGAAGGTCAGGGGAATCAGCCCCAGCATTTT. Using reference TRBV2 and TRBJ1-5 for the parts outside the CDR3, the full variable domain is EPEVTQTPSHQVTQMGQEVILRCVPISNHLYFYWYRQILGQKVEFLVSFYNNEISEKSEIFDDQFSVERPDGSNFTLKIRSTKLEDSAMYFCASSEGQGNQPQHFGDGTRLSIL.

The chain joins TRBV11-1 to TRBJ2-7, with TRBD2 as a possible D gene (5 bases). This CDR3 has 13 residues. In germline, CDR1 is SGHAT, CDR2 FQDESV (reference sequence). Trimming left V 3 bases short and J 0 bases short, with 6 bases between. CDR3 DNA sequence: TGTGCCAGCAGCTTCGGGGACTCCTACGAGCAGTACGTC. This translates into CASSFGDSYEQYV.

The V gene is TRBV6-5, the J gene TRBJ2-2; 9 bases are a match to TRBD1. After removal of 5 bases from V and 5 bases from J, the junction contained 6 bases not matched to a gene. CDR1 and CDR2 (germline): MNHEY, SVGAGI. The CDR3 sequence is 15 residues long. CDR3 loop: CASSTTGGETGELFF. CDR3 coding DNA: TGTGCCAGCAGTACGACAGGGGGTGAAACCGGGGAGCTGTTTTTT.

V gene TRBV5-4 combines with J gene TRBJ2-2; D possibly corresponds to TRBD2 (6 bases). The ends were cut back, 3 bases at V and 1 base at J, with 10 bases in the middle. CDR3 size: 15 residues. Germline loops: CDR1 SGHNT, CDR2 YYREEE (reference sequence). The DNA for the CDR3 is TGTGCCAGCAGCTGGACGGGGGTGAACACCGGGGAGCTGTTTTTT. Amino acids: CASSWTGVNTGELFF.